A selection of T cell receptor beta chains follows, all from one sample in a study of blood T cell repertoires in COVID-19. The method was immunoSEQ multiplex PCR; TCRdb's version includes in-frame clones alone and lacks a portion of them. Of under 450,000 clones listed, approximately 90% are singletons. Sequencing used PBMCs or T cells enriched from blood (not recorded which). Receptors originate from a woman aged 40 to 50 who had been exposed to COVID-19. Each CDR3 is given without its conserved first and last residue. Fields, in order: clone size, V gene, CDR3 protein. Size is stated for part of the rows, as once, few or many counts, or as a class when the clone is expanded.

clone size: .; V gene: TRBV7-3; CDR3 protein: ASTHPRGTEAF
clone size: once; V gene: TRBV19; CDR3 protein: ASPSKATNEKLF
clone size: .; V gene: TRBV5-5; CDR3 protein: ASSLSSNRASSGANVLT
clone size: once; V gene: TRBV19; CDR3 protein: ASSSHWGVSNQPQH
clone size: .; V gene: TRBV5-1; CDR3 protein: ASSLSSGLGEKLF
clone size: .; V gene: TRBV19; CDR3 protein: ASSIGGLAGEGRSEQF
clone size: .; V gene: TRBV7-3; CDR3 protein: ASSIEGSSGNTIY
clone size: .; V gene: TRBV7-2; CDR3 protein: ASSPGPGQLSGELF
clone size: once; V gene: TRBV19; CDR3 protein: ASSIQGGENTIY
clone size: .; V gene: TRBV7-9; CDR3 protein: ASSLLARTVSYNEQF
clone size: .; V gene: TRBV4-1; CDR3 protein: ASSQEGQGKTYEQY
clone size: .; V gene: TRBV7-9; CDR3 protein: ASSRKDRAYGYT
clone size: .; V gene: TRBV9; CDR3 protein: ASSVAPGAEQY
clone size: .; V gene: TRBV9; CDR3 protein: ASSVDPRSTEAF
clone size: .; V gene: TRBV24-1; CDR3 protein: ATSDFKGEGHNEQF
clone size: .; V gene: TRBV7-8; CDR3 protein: ASSLREVQLNNYGYT
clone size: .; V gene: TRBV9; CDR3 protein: ASSVTGGSSYEQY
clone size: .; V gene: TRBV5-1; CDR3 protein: ASSPWYQGSSGELF
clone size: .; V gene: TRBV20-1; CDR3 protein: SAIWGLTLH
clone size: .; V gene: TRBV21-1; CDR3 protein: ASSKAARGTDSPLH